The clone carrying this TCR beta chain was counted ten times or more. No antigen is known for it. The data stem from a study of T-cell memory formation after mild COVID-19. As for the study in general: Clusters of TCRs were largely donor specific.

The CDR3 runs to 13 residues. The germline CDR1 and CDR2 sequences are SEHNR and FQNEAQ (reference sequence). Deletions cut 5 bases from V and 7 bases from J, with 14 bases between. General study findings and limits: Clones which contracted sat mainly in CM and EM if CD4+, and in EMRA if CD8+. A subset of responding clones appeared in pre-infection memory, suggesting cross-reactive memory joined. Contracting clones, day 15 to 85, had balanced CD4/CD8, and later expanders favored CD4+.

TCRdb reanalysed the 5' RACE reads using MiXCR and keeps one entry per CDR3 protein. The table includes 350,000 to 500,000 distinct CDR3 sequences, 20% detected once. The chain uses TRBV7-9 and TRBJ1-2; D gene uncertain. Sequencing was done on a sample of PBMCs or a T cell subset sorted from them (not recorded which). This clonotype originated in an adult woman who had mild COVID-19 (a few samples of this study predate the infection). Cell type and time point are not known. The CDR3 DNA follows: TGTGCCAGCAGCCAACGTGGTGGTTCTGGCTACACCTTC. Translating gives CASSQRGGSGYTF.